This TCR beta chain is drawn from a study of blood T cell repertoires in COVID-19. The CDR3 loop spans 16 amino acids. V dropped 5 bases and J dropped 2 bases, with 17 bases sitting between them. The germline gives CDR1 LNHDA, CDR2 SQIVND (reference sequence). This table comes from immunoSEQ multiplex PCR, and its TCRdb copy is limited to in-frame clones, with some not included. The repertoire holds hundreds of thousands of clones, with approximately 84% as singletons. This receptor was taken from a man aged 40-49 years who had recovered from COVID-19. The chain recombines TRBV19 with TRBJ2-3; D gene uncertain. Sequenced input: PBMCs or T cells enriched from blood (not recorded which). CDR3 coding DNA: TGTGCCAGTAGTTCACTGACTCCTGAGGCCACAGATACGCAGTATTTT. Amino acid sequence: CASSSLTPEATDTQYF.